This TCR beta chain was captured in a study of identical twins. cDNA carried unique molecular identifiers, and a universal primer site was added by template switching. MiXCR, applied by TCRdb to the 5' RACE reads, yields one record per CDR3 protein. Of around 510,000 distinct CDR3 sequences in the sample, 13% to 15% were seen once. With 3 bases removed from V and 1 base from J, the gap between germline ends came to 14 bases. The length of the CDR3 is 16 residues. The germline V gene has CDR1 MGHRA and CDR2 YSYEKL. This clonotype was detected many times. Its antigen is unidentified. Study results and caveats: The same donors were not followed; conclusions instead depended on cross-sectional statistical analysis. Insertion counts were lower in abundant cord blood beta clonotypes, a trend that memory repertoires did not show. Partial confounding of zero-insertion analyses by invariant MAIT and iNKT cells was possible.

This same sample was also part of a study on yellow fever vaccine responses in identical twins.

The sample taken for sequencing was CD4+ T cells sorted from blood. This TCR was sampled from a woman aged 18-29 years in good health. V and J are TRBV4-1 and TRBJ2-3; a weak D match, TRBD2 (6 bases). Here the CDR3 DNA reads TGCGCCAGCAGCCAGGTAGTCGGGAGCGGCACAGATACGCAGTATTTT. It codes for CASSQVVGSGTDTQYF.